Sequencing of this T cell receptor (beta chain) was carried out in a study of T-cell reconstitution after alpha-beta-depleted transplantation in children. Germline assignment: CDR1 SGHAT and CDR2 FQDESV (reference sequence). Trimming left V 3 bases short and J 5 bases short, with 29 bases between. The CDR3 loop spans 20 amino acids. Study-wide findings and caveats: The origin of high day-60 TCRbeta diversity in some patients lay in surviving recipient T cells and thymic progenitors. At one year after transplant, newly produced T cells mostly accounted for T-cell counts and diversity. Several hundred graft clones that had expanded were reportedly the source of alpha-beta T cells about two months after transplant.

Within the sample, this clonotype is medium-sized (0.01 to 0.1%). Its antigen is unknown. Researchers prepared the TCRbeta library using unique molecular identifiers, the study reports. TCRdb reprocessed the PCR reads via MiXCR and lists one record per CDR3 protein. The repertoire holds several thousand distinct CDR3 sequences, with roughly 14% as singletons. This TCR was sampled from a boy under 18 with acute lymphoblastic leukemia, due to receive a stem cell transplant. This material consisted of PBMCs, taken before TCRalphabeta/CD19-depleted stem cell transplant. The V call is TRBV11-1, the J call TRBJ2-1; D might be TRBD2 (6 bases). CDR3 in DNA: TGTGCCAGCAGCTTGGAACGTAGCGGCGGGCTCAAGGTGGGAGACAATGAGCAGTTCTTC. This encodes CASSLERSGGLKVGDNEQFF.